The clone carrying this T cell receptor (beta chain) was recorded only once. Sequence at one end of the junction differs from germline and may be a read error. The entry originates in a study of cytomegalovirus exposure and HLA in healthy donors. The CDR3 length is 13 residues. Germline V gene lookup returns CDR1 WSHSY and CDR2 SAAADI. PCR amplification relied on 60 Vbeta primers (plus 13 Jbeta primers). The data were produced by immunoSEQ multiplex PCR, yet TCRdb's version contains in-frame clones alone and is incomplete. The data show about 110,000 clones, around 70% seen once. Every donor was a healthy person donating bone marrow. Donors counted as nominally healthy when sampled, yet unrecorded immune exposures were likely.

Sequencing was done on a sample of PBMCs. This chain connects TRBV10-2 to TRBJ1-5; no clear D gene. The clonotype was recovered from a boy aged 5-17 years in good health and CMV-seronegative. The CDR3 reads CASGDGGNQPQHF. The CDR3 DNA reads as TGCGCCAGCGGTGACGGGGGCAATCAGCCCCAGCATTTT.